This T cell receptor beta chain was sequenced in a study of T cells in Graves' hyperthyroidism and ophthalmopathy. The study's findings and limits: Most thyroid-expanded clonotypes above 0.001 were also found in blood. Stable hyperthyroidism was told apart from ophthalmopathy by a model built on 13 V-J features.

Researchers amplified the TCR beta CDR3 regions from RNA transcripts. The primer set for the first-round RT-PCR of the TCR CDR3 was HTBI. TCRdb analysed the multiplex PCR reads with MiXCR anew, one entry per CDR3 protein. The data contain about 290,000 distinct CDR3 sequences, roughly 13% of them singletons. Uncontrolled infection, other autoimmune disease, pregnancy or lactation disqualified patients from enrolment. In regard to this clonotype: Its specificity is unknown.

Per the germline V gene, CDR1 is MNHEY and CDR2 is SMNVEV (reference sequence). CDR3 length: 17 amino acids. Deletions cut 7 bases from V and 6 bases from J, with 25 bases between. This receptor was identified in a young woman with Graves' hyperthyroidism that later progressed to Graves' ophthalmopathy. The specimen was blood. The J gene is TRBJ2-1, the V gene TRBV27, with a tentative D call TRBD1 (6 bases). CDR3 coding DNA: TGTGCCAGCACCCCAAAAACCCGACGGGACACCACCAATGAGCAGTTCTTC. This gives the protein CASTPKTRRDTTNEQFF.